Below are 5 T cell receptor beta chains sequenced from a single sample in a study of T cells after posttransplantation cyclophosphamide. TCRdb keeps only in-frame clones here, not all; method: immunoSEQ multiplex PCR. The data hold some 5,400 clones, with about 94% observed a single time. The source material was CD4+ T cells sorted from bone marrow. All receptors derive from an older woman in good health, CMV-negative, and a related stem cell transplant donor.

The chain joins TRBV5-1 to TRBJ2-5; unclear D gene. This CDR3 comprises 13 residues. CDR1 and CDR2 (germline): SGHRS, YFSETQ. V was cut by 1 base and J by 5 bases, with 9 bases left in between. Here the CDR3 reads CASSLSESETQYF. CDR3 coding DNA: TGCGCCAGCAGCTTGTCTGAGAGTGAGACCCAGTACTTC.

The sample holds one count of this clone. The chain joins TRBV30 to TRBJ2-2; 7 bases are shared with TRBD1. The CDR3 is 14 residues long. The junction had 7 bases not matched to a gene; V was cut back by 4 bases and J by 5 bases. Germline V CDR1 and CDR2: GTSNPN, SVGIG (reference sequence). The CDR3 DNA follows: TGTGCCTGGACCCGACAGGGTTGGACCGGGGAGCTGTTTTTT. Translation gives CAWTRQGWTGELFF.

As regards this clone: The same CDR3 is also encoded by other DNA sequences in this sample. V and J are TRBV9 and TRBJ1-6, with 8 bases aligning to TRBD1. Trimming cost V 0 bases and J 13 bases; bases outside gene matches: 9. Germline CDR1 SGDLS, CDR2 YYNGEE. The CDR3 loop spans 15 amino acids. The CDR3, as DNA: TGTGCCAGCAGCGTAGGACAGGGGAAAGAGTCCCCCCTCCACTTT. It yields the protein CASSVGQGKESPLHF.

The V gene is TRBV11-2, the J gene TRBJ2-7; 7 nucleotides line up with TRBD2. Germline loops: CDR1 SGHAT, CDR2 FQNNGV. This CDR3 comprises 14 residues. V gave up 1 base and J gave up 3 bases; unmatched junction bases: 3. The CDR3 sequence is CASSLVTSIYEQYF. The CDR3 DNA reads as TGTGCCAGCAGCTTAGTGACTAGCATCTACGAGCAGTACTTC.

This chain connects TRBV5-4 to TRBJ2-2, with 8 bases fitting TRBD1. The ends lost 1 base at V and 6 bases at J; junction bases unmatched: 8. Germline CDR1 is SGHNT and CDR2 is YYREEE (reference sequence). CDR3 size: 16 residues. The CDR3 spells CASSLRAGGGPGELFF. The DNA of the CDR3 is TGTGCCAGCAGCTTGAGGGCAGGGGGCGGGCCCGGGGAGCTGTTTTTT.